The clone carrying this T cell receptor (beta chain) came up a few times. The sample belongs to a study of breast tumors, draining lymph nodes, adjacent tissues. Samples came from axillary lymph nodes draining the breast cancer. In TCRdb, the multiplex PCR reads were re-called with MiXCR into one record per CDR3 protein. The sample lists roughly 260,000 distinct CDR3 sequences, 30% occurring once. This CDR3 comprises 13 residues. Germline V lookup: CDR1 KGHSH, CDR2 LQKENI. The ends were cut back, 0 bases at V and 6 bases at J, with 9 bases in the middle. This TCR was sampled from a female donor with breast cancer. Some clones in this sample may be carry-over from other donors' samples. Sequenced input: axillary lymph node tissue. The chain is built from TRBV18 and TRBJ2-7; D gene uncertain. The CDR3 reads CASSPPSGLEQYF. CDR3 DNA sequence: TGTGCCAGCTCACCACCGTCCGGGCTCGAGCAGTACTTC.